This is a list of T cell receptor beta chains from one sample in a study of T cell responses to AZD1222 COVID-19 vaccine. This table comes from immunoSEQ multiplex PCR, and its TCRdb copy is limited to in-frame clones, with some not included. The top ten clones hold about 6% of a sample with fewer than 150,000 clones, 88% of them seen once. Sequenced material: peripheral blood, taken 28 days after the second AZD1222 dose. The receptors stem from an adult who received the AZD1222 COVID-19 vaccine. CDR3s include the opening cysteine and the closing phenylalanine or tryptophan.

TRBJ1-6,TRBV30,CAWNRGYNSPLHF
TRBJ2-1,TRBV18,CASSLLAGAYNEQFF
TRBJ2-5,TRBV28,CASSDWGGETQYF
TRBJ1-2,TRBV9,CASSVEGVATAAAGYTF
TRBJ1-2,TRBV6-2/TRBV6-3,CASSILGGSGYTF
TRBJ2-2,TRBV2,CASRASGGIGELFF
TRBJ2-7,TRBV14,CASSHLYEQYF
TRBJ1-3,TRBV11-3,CASSLDGDTSTSGNTIYF
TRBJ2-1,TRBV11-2,CASSLRLLAGATDNEQFF
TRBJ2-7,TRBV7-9,CASSPPEDFGYEQYF
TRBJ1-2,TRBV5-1,CASSSNTGTANYGYTF
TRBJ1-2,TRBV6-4,CASSDVPGQGYGYTF
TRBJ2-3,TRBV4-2,CASSQRGDMEYF
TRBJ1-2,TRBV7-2,CASSIKQVYGYTF
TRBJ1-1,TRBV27,CASSFYRGRTEAFF
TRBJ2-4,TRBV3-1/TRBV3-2,CASSPDGAKNIQYF
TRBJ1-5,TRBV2,CASSADHTGGWQPQHF
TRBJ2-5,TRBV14,CASSQARVIGTQYF
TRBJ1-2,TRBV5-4,CASSPAGGRDGYTF
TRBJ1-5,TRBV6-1,CASSEQGSYSNQPQHF
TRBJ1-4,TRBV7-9,CASSPNRGAWATNEKLFF
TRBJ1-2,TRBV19,CASSLTGTGYGYTF
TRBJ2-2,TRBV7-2,CASSLGGGSGTGELFF
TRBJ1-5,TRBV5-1,CASSQSGQTNQPQHF
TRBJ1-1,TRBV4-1,CASSRTGNTEAFF
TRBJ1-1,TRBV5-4,CASSLADRLNTEAFF
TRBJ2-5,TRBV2,CASSTQGLETQYF
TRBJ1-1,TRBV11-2,CASSLDQGGVTEAFF
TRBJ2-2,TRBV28,CASSPQDTGELFF
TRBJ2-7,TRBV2,CASSEAGVASYEQYF
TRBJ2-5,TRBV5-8,CASSSSLRKTQYF
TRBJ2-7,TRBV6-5,CASSHGQGAGEQYF
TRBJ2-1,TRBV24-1,CATSDLAGGGGEQFF
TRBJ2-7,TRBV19,CASSMRVAGGEQYF